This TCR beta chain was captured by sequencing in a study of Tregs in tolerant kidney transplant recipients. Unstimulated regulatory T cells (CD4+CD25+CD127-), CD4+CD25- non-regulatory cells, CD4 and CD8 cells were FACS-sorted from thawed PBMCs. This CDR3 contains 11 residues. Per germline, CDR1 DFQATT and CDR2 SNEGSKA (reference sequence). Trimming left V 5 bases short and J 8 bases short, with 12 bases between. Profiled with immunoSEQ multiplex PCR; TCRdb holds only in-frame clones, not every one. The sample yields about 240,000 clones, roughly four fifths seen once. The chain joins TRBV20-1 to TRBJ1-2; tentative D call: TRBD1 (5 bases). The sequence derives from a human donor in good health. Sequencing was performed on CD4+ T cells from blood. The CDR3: CSAGGTQGYTF. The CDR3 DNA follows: TGCAGTGCTGGGGGGACCCAAGGCTACACCTTC.